The rows below give T cell receptor beta chains drawn from one sample of a study of cytomegalovirus exposure and HLA in healthy donors. Sequenced by immunoSEQ multiplex PCR; TCRdb stores in-frame clones only, minus some. The table records approximately 270,000 clones, roughly 87% of them present only once. The source material was PBMCs. These receptors were collected from a man younger than 35 in good health and CMV-seropositive. Each CDR3 is given with its conserved first and last residue. The D gene is left open where the match is weak. Clone size, where shown, is once, few, many, or a class for clones that have expanded.

TRBJ1-1,NA,15,TRBV7-2,NA,TGTGCCAGCAGCTTATTCGACAGAGACCACACTGAAGCTTTCTTT,CASSLFDRDHTEAFF
TRBJ2-7,NA,17,TRBV7-9,TRBD1,TGTGCCAGCAGCTTCCGGGACAGGGGGGCGCACGGCTACGAGCAGTACTTC,CASSFRDRGAHGYEQYF
TRBJ2-5,NA,13,TRBV5-1,NA,TGCGCCAGCAGCTTGGCCGGTCGGGAGACCCAGTACTTC,CASSLAGRETQYF
TRBJ2-2,NA,14,TRBV27,TRBD2,TGTGCCAGCAGTTTGGCGGGAGTCACCGGGGAGCTGTTTTTT,CASSLAGVTGELFF
TRBJ2-7,NA,13,TRBV7-9,TRBD2,TGTGCCAGCAGCCTAGCGGGAGCCTACGAGCAGTACTTC,CASSLAGAYEQYF
TRBJ1-1,NA,14,TRBV30,NA,TGTGCCTGGAAGCTTCGGCTCTTGAACACTGAAGCTTTCTTT,CAWKLRLLNTEAFF
TRBJ1-1,NA,14,TRBV6-1,NA,TGTGCCAGCAGCGTACAGACAGAGAACACTGAAGCTTTCTTT,CASSVQTENTEAFF
TRBJ2-5,NA,13,TRBV18,TRBD2,TGTGCCAGCTCTCTAGCGGGCAGAGAGACCCAGTACTTC,CASSLAGRETQYF
TRBJ1-2,few,17,TRBV28,TRBD1,TGTGCCAGCACATTACTTCCGGGACAGGGGGCTAGCTATGGCTACACCTTC,CASTLLPGQGASYGYTF
TRBJ2-2,NA,15,TRBV15,NA,TGTGCCACCAGCAGGGGCGGACTATACACCGGGGAGCTGTTTTTT,CATSRGGLYTGELFF
TRBJ2-7,NA,15,TRBV9,TRBD2,TGTGCCAGCAGCGTAGCCCCGGGAGGTCCCTACGAGCAGTACTTC,CASSVAPGGPYEQYF
TRBJ2-2,NA,14,TRBV25-1,TRBD1,TGTGCCAGCAGTCGACAGGGGTCCACCGGGGAGCTGTTTTTT,CASSRQGSTGELFF
TRBJ2-2,NA,14,TRBV27,NA,TGTGCCAGCAGCGCGGGTCCCCGGTACGGGGAGCTGTTTTTT,CASSAGPRYGELFF
TRBJ2-1,NA,13,TRBV19,NA,TGTGCCAGTAGTGGGGATCCCACGCTACAGCAGTTCTTC,CASSGDPTLQQFF
TRBJ2-3,NA,14,TRBV9,TRBD2,TGTGCCAGCAGCGCCGGACTAGGCGAAGATACGCAGTATTTT,CASSAGLGEDTQYF
TRBJ1-2,NA,14,TRBV5-1,TRBD1,TGCGCCAGCAGCAGCGGGACAGGGGCTTATGGCTACACCTTC,CASSSGTGAYGYTF
TRBJ2-1,once,16,TRBV9,NA,TGTGCCAGCAGCGCGAGCGGTAGCGGACTATACAATGAGCAGTTCTTC,CASSASGSGLYNEQFF
TRBJ2-7,NA,14,TRBV6-1,TRBD1,TGTGCCAGCACCCGGGACAGGGTAACACACGAGCAGTACTTC,CASTRDRVTHEQYF
TRBJ2-7,NA,12,TRBV5-1,NA,TGCGCCAGCAGCGGCTCGGGTTTCCTCTCTTACTTC,CASSGSGFLSYF
TRBJ1-2,NA,15,TRBV6-1,TRBD1,TGTGCCAGCAGTACACAGGGGAGGGCTAACTATGGCTACACCTTC,CASSTQGRANYGYTF
TRBJ2-5,NA,15,TRBV28,TRBD2,TGTGCCAGCAGCCGGGGACTAGCGGGAGGAGAGACCCAGTACTTC,CASSRGLAGGETQYF
TRBJ2-1,NA,13,TRBV28,NA,TGTGCCAGCAGTATCCAGCGGGCTAATGAGCAGTTCTTC,CASSIQRANEQFF
TRBJ2-7,NA,14,TRBV5-1,TRBD1,TGCGCCAGCAGCTCCGGCAGGGGGCAGGGTGAGCAGTACTTC,CASSSGRGQGEQYF
TRBJ2-2,NA,13,TRBV11-3,NA,TGTGCCAGCAGCTTAGAGACCACCGGGGAGCTGTTTTTT,CASSLETTGELFF
TRBJ1-2,NA,12,TRBV30,TRBD1,TGTGCCTGGAGCGGGACAGGGAATGGCTACACCTTC,CAWSGTGNGYTF
TRBJ2-1,NA,15,TRBV16,NA,TGTGCCAGCAGCCAGACGCAGGGTGTCTACAATGAGCAGTTCTTC,CASSQTQGVYNEQFF
TRBJ2-3,once,15,TRBV15,NA,TGTGCCACCAGCAGAGCGGCAGGGTCCCCAGATACGCAGTATTTT,CATSRAAGSPDTQYF
TRBJ1-4,once,17,TRBV6-1,NA,TGTGCCAGCAGTGAATTAGTGTGGGACCGCCTCATGAAAAAACTGTTTTTT,CASSELVWDRLMKKLFF
TRBJ1-2,NA,12,TRBV14,NA,TGTGCCAGCAGTCCAGGGGAGTATGGCTACACCTTC,CASSPGEYGYTF
TRBJ2-7,NA,13,TRBV2,TRBD1,TGTGCCAGCACGGGCAGGGGGCCCAACGAGCAGTACTTC,CASTGRGPNEQYF
TRBJ2-7,NA,15,TRBV9,TRBD1,TGTGCCAGCAGCGCCGGACAGGGAACCCTCTACGAGCAGTACTTC,CASSAGQGTLYEQYF
TRBJ1-1,NA,16,TRBV18,TRBD1,TGTGCCAGCTCACCCGGACAGGGAAAAATGAACACTGAAGCTTTCTTT,CASSPGQGKMNTEAFF
TRBJ1-2,few,15,TRBV4-2,NA,TGTGCCAGCAGCGCGGACACCGGGGTCGGCTATGGCTACACCTTC,CASSADTGVGYGYTF
TRBJ1-1,NA,14,TRBV27,NA,TGTGCCAGCAGTTTCGAAGGGGCTAGTACTGAAGCTTTCTTT,CASSFEGASTEAFF
TRBJ2-5,NA,17,TRBV2,TRBD2,TGTGCCAGCAGCGGACGGTCTAGCGGGAGTAAGGGGGAGACCCAGTACTTC,CASSGRSSGSKGETQYF
TRBJ1-2,NA,12,TRBV5-6,NA,TGTGCCAGCAGCTTCGACAGGCTAGGCTACACCTTC,CASSFDRLGYTF
TRBJ2-1,NA,12,TRBV4-3,NA,TGCGCCAGCAGCCAAGATCTCTCGGAGCAGTTCTTC,CASSQDLSEQFF
TRBJ2-7,NA,14,TRBV11-2,TRBD2,TGTGCCAGCAGCTTAGTGGCGGGAGGGAACGAGCAGTACTTC,CASSLVAGGNEQYF
TRBJ2-1,NA,15,TRBV5-4,TRBD2,TGTGCCAGCAGCCCCAGGACTAGCGGAGTCAATGAGCAGTTCTTC,CASSPRTSGVNEQFF
TRBJ1-1,NA,13,TRBV5-5,NA,TGTGCCAGCGGTTCACAGCAGAACACTGAAGCTTTCTTT,CASGSQQNTEAFF
TRBJ2-2,NA,16,TRBV9,NA,TGTGCCAGCAGCGTAGATGTTCGGTTCCCCACCGGGGAGCTGTTTTTT,CASSVDVRFPTGELFF
TRBJ2-1,once,10,TRBV30,NA,TGTGCCTGGAGTGACAATGAGCAGTTCTTC,CAWSDNEQFF
TRBJ1-2,NA,13,TRBV5-1,TRBD1,TGCGCCAGCAGCTTGGACAGGGGAAATGGCTACACCTTC,CASSLDRGNGYTF
TRBJ1-1,NA,14,TRBV19,TRBD1,TGTGCCAGTAGTACGAGACAGGGGGCAGGGGAAGCTTTCTTT,CASSTRQGAGEAFF
TRBJ1-2,NA,12,TRBV6-5,NA,TGTGCCAGCGGCCCGTCGGCCTATGGCTACACCTTC,CASGPSAYGYTF
TRBJ2-3,once,13,TRBV30,TRBD2,TGTGCCTGGAGTATCATTTCCGGGACTAGCGCCTCTTTT,CAWSIISGTSASF
TRBJ1-5,NA,13,TRBV7-2,NA,TGTGCCAGCAGCTCTCGGTCTGGGGAGCCCCAGCATTTT,CASSSRSGEPQHF
TRBJ1-2,NA,12,TRBV6-6,NA,TGTGCCAGCAGTTCCAGGACTTCTGGCTACACCTTC,CASSSRTSGYTF
TRBJ2-1,NA,16,TRBV30,TRBD2,TGTGCCTGTCCGGAAGAGGCTAGCGGGAGATTGAATGAGCAGTTCTTC,CACPEEASGRLNEQFF
TRBJ2-7,NA,12,TRBV5-1,NA,TGCGCCAGCAGCAATACGATGGACGAGCAGTACTTC,CASSNTMDEQYF
TRBJ2-2,NA,14,TRBV29-1,NA,TGCAGCGTCTTAGTAGATTCGAACACCGGGGAGCTGTTTTTT,CSVLVDSNTGELFF
TRBJ2-7,NA,14,TRBV7-9,NA,TGTGCCAGCAGCCTTTTCGGGACGGATTACGAGCAGTACTTC,CASSLFGTDYEQYF